Listed below are T cell receptor beta chains from one sample, sequenced in a study of CD8 T cells in Susac syndrome. TCRdb re-called the immunoSEQ multiplex PCR reads through MiXCR, storing one row per CDR3 protein. This table holds fewer than 35,000 distinct CDR3 sequences, roughly 92% found once. Sequencing used CD8+ T cells from PBMCs. These receptors were collected from a human donor in good health. The CDR3 runs from the conserved cysteine through the conserved F or W. D genes are given only for firm matches. For some rows the clone size is stated as once, few or many, or as a class when expanded; others skip it.

D gene	V gene	J gene	clone size	CDR3 protein	CDR3 DNA
TRBD1	TRBV10-3	TRBJ1-3	once	CAIRGTERNTIYF	TGTGCCATCAGAGGGACAGAGAGAAACACCATATATTTT
.	TRBV7-2	TRBJ1-1	.	CASSPYSTEAFF	TGTGCCAGCAGTCCATACAGCACTGAAGCTTTCTTT
TRBD1	TRBV25-1	TRBJ1-4	.	CASSGYRDSSTNEKLFF	TGTGCCAGCAGTGGGTACCGGGACAGCTCAACTAATGAAAAACTGTTTTTT
.	TRBV6-1	TRBJ2-6	.	CASSTSWGSGANVLTF	TGTGCCAGCAGTACCTCCTGGGGATCTGGGGCCAACGTCCTGACTTTC
.	TRBV4-3	TRBJ1-1	.	CASSQPGDKSTEAFF	TGCGCCAGCAGCCAACCAGGTGACAAGAGCACTGAAGCTTTCTTT
.	TRBV9	TRBJ1-2	.	CASSGGAPSRGNYGYTF	TGTGCCAGCAGCGGTGGGGCCCCCTCGAGGGGTAACTATGGCTACACCTTC
TRBD2	TRBV10-1	TRBJ2-7	.	CASSSGRAFPYEQYF	TGCGCCAGCAGTTCTGGGAGGGCCTTCCCCTACGAGCAGTACTTC
.	TRBV19	TRBJ1-5	.	CASSIAAGAGGPQHF	TGTGCCAGTAGTATAGCGGCCGGGGCGGGAGGGCCCCAGCATTTT
.	TRBV7-8	TRBJ1-2	.	CASSAMRAGGYTF	TGTGCCAGCAGCGCAATGAGGGCGGGTGGCTACACCTTC
TRBD2	TRBV25-1	TRBJ2-1	.	CASLAGVYNEQFF	TGTGCCAGCCTAGCGGGGGTATACAATGAGCAGTTCTTC
.	TRBV7-9	TRBJ1-2	.	CASSAYRVSLITNYGYTF	TGTGCCAGCAGCGCTTACAGGGTTTCCCTCATTACTAACTATGGCTACACCTTC
.	TRBV6-1	TRBJ1-1	.	CASSEASGGVRTEAFF	TGTGCCAGCAGTGAAGCTAGTGGGGGGGTTCGGACTGAAGCTTTCTTT
TRBD2	TRBV4-3	TRBJ2-2	.	CASSQGVAGAGTGELFF	TGCGCCAGCAGCCAAGGGGTAGCGGGGGCTGGCACCGGGGAGCTGTTTTTT
TRBD1	TRBV5-4	TRBJ1-2	.	CASSPDRGQGYGYTF	TGTGCCAGCAGTCCGGACAGGGGGCAAGGCTATGGCTACACCTTC
.	TRBV6-2/TRBV6-3	TRBJ1-3	once	CASKPDGNTIYF	TGTGCCAGCAAACCCGATGGAAACACCATATATTTT
.	TRBV2	TRBJ2-7	.	CASSERGDLIEQYF	TGTGCCAGCAGTGAACGAGGTGACCTAATAGAGCAGTACTTC
TRBD1	TRBV7-9	TRBJ1-2	once	CASSSDRDYGYTF	TGTGCCAGCAGCTCAGACAGGGACTATGGCTACACCTTC
.	TRBV6-6	TRBJ1-5	.	CASSYPGDQPQHF	TGTGCCAGCAGTTACCCAGGGGATCAGCCCCAGCATTTT
.	TRBV5-6	TRBJ1-1	.	CASSLPGQEAFF	TGTGCCAGCAGCTTGCCCGGACAGGAAGCTTTCTTT
.	TRBV7-9	TRBJ1-2	.	CASSSDNLYGYTF	TGTGCCAGCAGCTCGGACAACCTCTATGGCTACACCTTC
TRBD2	TRBV7-9	TRBJ2-7	.	CASTGTSGGSYEQYF	TGTGCCAGCACCGGGACTAGCGGGGGATCCTACGAGCAGTACTTC
.	TRBV5-4	TRBJ2-5	once	CASSPMNTGETQYF	TGTGCCAGCAGCCCCATGAACACGGGAGAGACCCAGTACTTC
.	TRBV6-5	TRBJ1-2	.	CASSYYDSYGYTF	TGTGCCAGCAGTTATTACGACAGCTATGGCTACACCTTC
.	TRBV6-2/TRBV6-3	TRBJ1-2	.	CASSYYDRNYGYTF	TGTGCCAGCAGTTATTACGACAGAAACTATGGCTACACCTTC
.	TRBV14	TRBJ1-2	.	CASSQITGRAHYGYTF	TGTGCCAGCAGCCAGATCACGGGTAGGGCTCACTATGGCTACACCTTC
TRBD1	TRBV7-9	TRBJ2-7	.	CASCPGTGVEQYF	TGTGCCAGCTGCCCCGGGACAGGGGTCGAGCAGTACTTC
.	TRBV20-1	TRBJ1-1	.	CSAKGHTTNTEAFF	TGCAGTGCTAAGGGACACACCACCAACACTGAAGCTTTCTTT
.	TRBV29-1	TRBJ1-2	.	CSVDGVGINYGYTF	TGCAGCGTTGATGGTGTGGGGATAAACTATGGCTACACCTTC
TRBD1	TRBV19	TRBJ1-1	.	CASSLGQGALIMNTEAFF	TGTGCCAGTAGTTTGGGACAGGGGGCTCTTATCATGAACACTGAAGCTTTCTTT
.	TRBV7-9	TRBJ1-1	.	CASRYKNTEAFF	TGTGCCAGCAGGTACAAGAACACTGAAGCTTTCTTT
TRBD1	TRBV13	TRBJ1-2	.	CASSLGTGDYGYTF	TGTGCCAGCAGCTTGGGGACAGGGGACTATGGCTACACCTTC
.	TRBV29-1	TRBJ1-1	.	CSVEGRYGREAFF	TGCAGCGTTGAAGGAAGGTACGGGAGGGAAGCTTTCTTT
TRBD1	TRBV6-5	TRBJ2-7	.	CASSYGTVEANEQYF	TGTGCCAGCAGTTATGGGACAGTTGAGGCTAACGAGCAGTACTTC
TRBD1	TRBV9	TRBJ1-1	once	CASSVDRGQAFF	TGTGCCAGCAGCGTAGACAGGGGGCAAGCTTTCTTT
.	TRBV19	TRBJ1-1	.	CASSIGPGLNTEAFF	TGTGCCAGTAGTATAGGGCCCGGGCTGAACACTGAAGCTTTCTTT
.	TRBV4-3	TRBJ2-1	.	CASSQGGINEQFF	TGCGCCAGCAGCCAAGGGGGGATCAATGAGCAGTTCTTC
TRBD1	TRBV12-3/TRBV12-4	TRBJ1-2	.	CASSRTAGQVDYGYTF	TGTGCCAGCAGCCGGACCGCGGGACAGGTCGACTATGGCTACACCTTC
TRBD1	TRBV6-5	TRBJ1-1	.	CASSYPDRDRGLAFF	TGTGCCAGCAGTTACCCAGACCGGGACAGGGGGCTAGCTTTCTTT
.	TRBV20-1	TRBJ1-1	once	CSAIRDTEAFF	TGCAGTGCTATTAGGGACACTGAAGCTTTCTTT
.	TRBV7-9	TRBJ1-2	.	CASRPQDPSDYGYTF	TGTGCCAGCCGACCGCAGGATCCTTCAGACTATGGCTACACCTTC